This T cell receptor beta chain was sequenced during a study of technical replicates of blood from a handful of donors. Repertoires were generated with immunoSEQ multiplex PCR, while TCRdb's copy carries only in-frame clones and drops some. The table records more than 65,000 clones, about nine tenths of them present only once. J was trimmed by 4 bases and V by 10 bases; bases with no gene match: 8. The CDR3 spans 13 residues. Germline lookup yields CDR1 MNHEY and CDR2 SMNVEV (reference sequence). The TCR was taken from a human donor in good health. The specimen was T cells isolated from PBMCs. The chain carries TRBV27 and TRBJ1-2, with 8 positions matching TRBD1. The CDR3 region is CATWTGPSYGYTF. Written as DNA, the CDR3 is TGTGCCACCTGGACAGGGCCTTCCTATGGCTACACCTTC.